Listed below are T cell receptor beta chains from one sample, sequenced in a study of blood T cells in healthy people across ages. MiXCR, applied by TCRdb to the 5' RACE reads, yields one record per CDR3 protein. The sample records hundreds of thousands of distinct CDR3 sequences, 40% to 55% being singletons. Sequencing was done on a sample of blood. Source of these receptors: a man of 80 years or more in good health. CDR3s include the opening cysteine and the closing phenylalanine or tryptophan. D genes are given only for firm matches. The size of a clone is reported for some rows only, either as once, few or many, or as a class for expanded clones.

CASSASGTYNEQFF TGTGCCAGCAGCGCTAGCGGGACCTACAATGAGCAGTTCTTC 14 TRBV7-3 - TRBD2 TRBJ2-1
CSAYLDKENEQYF TGCAGTGCTTACTTGGACAAGGAAAACGAGCAGTACTTC 13 TRBV20-1 - - TRBJ2-7
CASSVSLPGEGQYF TGTGCCAGCAGCGTAAGCCTACCCGGCGAAGGGCAGTACTTC 14 TRBV11-2 - - TRBJ2-7
CASSRSAGGNEQFF TGTGCCAGCAGCCGGTCGGCAGGGGGCAATGAGCAGTTCTTC 14 TRBV6-4 - TRBD1 TRBJ2-1
CASTDSLRDYEQYF TGCGCCAGCACTGACTCCCTAAGGGACTACGAGCAGTACTTC 14 TRBV5-1 - - TRBJ2-7
CASSQRGTGGMETQYF TGTGCCAGCAGCCAACGCGGGACAGGGGGAATGGAGACCCAGTACTTC 16 TRBV14 - TRBD1 TRBJ2-5
CASSFTDWQETQYF TGCGCCAGCAGCTTCACGGACTGGCAAGAGACCCAGTACTTC 14 TRBV5-1 - - TRBJ2-5
CASSPFSGANVLTF TGTGCCAGCAGCCCCTTCTCTGGGGCCAACGTCCTGACTTTC 14 TRBV7-3 few - TRBJ2-6
CSVITGGYYGYTF TGCAGCGTCATTACAGGGGGCTACTATGGCTACACCTTC 13 TRBV29-1 few TRBD1 TRBJ1-2
CASSSEFGGAGEQFF TGTGCCAGCAGCTCAGAGTTCGGGGGGGCAGGTGAGCAGTTCTTC 15 TRBV7-9 - TRBD2 TRBJ2-1
CASSPLAEKTGGYTF TGTGCCAGCTCGCCACTAGCCGAAAAAACGGGAGGCTACACCTTC 15 TRBV18 - - TRBJ1-2
CASSPMNRVDSPLHF TGCGCCAGCAGCCCTATGAACAGGGTTGATTCACCCCTCCACTTT 15 TRBV5-1 few - TRBJ1-6
CASSRWTRSTDTQYF TGTGCCAGCAGCCGATGGACTAGGTCCACAGATACGCAGTATTTT 15 TRBV6-5 many TRBD2 TRBJ2-3
CASSLRDSGANVLTF TGTGCCAGCAGTTTAAGAGACTCTGGGGCCAACGTCCTGACTTTC 15 TRBV28 - - TRBJ2-6
CASSLVGDLGYGYTF TGCGCCAGCAGCTTGGTAGGGGACTTAGGCTATGGCTACACCTTC 15 TRBV5-1 - - TRBJ1-2
CATSRQGGTGELFF TGTGCCACCAGTCGACAGGGAGGGACCGGGGAGCTGTTTTTT 14 TRBV24-1 - - TRBJ2-2
CSATWTWNNEQFF TGCAGTGCTACCTGGACTTGGAACAATGAGCAGTTCTTC 13 TRBV20-1 - - TRBJ2-1
CASSSQSGSSYEQYF TGTGCCAGCAGTTCACAAAGCGGGAGCTCCTACGAGCAGTACTTC 15 TRBV12-3/TRBV12-4 - TRBD2 TRBJ2-7
CSARVPGRLPETQYF TGCAGTGCTAGAGTCCCAGGTCGGCTCCCAGAGACCCAGTACTTC 15 TRBV20-1 - - TRBJ2-5
CASSPRFMGRGTHNEQFF TGTGCCAGCAGCCCACGTTTCATGGGGCGGGGAACACACAATGAGCAGTTCTTC 18 TRBV7-3 - - TRBJ2-1
CASSPRPGQHSYNEQFF TGTGCCAGCAGCCCCCGCCCGGGACAACACTCCTACAATGAGCAGTTCTTC 17 TRBV7-8 once - TRBJ2-1
CSAIAGGRPDEQFF TGCAGTGCTATAGCGGGGGGGCGACCCGATGAGCAGTTCTTC 14 TRBV20-1 - TRBD2 TRBJ2-1
CSARDVHEQYF TGCAGTGCTAGAGATGTCCACGAGCAGTACTTC 11 TRBV20-1 - - TRBJ2-7
CASSYSGGMVQADTQYF TGTGCCAGCAGTTACTCAGGGGGAATGGTTCAGGCAGATACGCAGTATTTT 17 TRBV6-5 many - TRBJ2-3
CASSSVGLAAYEQYF TGTGCCAGCAGTTCCGTCGGGCTAGCGGCCTACGAGCAGTACTTC 15 TRBV6-6 - TRBD2 TRBJ2-7
CASSLRLAGLNNGQFF TGCGCCAGCAGCTTAAGACTAGCGGGCCTAAACAATGGGCAGTTCTTC 16 TRBV5-1 once TRBD2 TRBJ2-1
CASSGGAAQPQHF TGTGCCAGCAGCGGGGGGGCGGCTCAGCCCCAGCATTTT 13 TRBV9 few - TRBJ1-5